The sequence of this TCR beta chain was determined in a study of identical twins. Study-wide points: Findings depended on cross-sectional statistics rather than tracking the same donors.

Note on this clonotype: Its target is not known.

TCRdb independently ran MiXCR on the 5' RACE reads; one entry per CDR3 protein. This table holds approximately 590,000 distinct CDR3 sequences, over 8.5% found once. V trimming: 2 bases; J trimming: 7 bases; junction bases outside the gene matches: 8. Looked up from germline, CDR1 is PRHDT and CDR2 is FYEKMQ (reference sequence). The CDR3 consists of 15 residues. This same sample was also part of a study on yellow fever vaccine responses in identical twins.

Sequencing was performed on PBMCs. This chain joins TRBV13 and TRBJ2-7; 10 positions agree with TRBD1. The TCR sequence derives from a woman younger than 35 in good health. The CDR3 region has the DNA TGTGCCAGCAGCTTACGGACAGGGGGACCTGGGGAGCAGTACTTC. Translation gives CASSLRTGGPGEQYF.